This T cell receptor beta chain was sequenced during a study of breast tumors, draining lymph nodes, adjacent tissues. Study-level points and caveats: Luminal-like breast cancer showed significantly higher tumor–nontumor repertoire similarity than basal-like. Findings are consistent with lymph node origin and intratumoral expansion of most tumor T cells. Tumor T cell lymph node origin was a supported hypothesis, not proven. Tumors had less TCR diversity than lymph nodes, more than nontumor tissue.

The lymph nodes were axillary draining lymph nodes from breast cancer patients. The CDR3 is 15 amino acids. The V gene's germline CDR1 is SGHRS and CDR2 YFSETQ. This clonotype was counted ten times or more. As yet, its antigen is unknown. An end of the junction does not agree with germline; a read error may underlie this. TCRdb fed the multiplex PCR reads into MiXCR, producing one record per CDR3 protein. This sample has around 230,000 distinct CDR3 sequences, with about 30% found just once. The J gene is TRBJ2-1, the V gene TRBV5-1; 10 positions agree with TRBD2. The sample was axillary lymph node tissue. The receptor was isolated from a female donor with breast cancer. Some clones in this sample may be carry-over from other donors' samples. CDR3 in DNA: TGCGCCAGCAGCATAACTAGCGGGGAGTACAATGAGCAGCTCTTC. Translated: CASSITSGEYNEQLF.